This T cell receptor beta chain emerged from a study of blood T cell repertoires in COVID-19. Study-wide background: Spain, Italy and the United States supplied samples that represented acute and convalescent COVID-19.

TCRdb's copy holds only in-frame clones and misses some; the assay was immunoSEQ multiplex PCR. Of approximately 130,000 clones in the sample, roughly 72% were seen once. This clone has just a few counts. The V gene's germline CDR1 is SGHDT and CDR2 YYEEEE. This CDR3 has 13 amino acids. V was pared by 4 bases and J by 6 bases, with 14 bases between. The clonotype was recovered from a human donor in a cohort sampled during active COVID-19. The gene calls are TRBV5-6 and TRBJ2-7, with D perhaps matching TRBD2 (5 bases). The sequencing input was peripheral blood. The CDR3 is CASSRTREGEQYF. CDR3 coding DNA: TGTGCCAGCAGCCGGACCAGAGAGGGCGAGCAGTACTTC.